The T cell receptor (beta chain) under discussion was sequenced for a study of graft-versus-host responses after intestinal transplantation (dated by TCRdb to about 2021). Looking at the study overall: Multivisceral, liver-intestinal, or isolated intestinal transplants were received by the recipients. Donor T cell macrochimerism was defined as a peak of at least 4% donor T cells among recipient peripheral blood mononuclear cells. To identify alloreactive clones, pre-transplant mixed lymphocyte reaction products were sequenced and compared with unstimulated pre-transplant donor and recipient T cells. All recipients received anti-thymocyte globulin induction followed by maintenance tacrolimus and steroids for approximately 3 years. Samples from a few later patients were sequenced in-house on an Illumina MiSeq with MiXCR processing rather than by the commercial service. Bulk TCR-beta CDR3 sequencing was used to track graft-versus-host and host-versus-graft alloreactive T cell clones in the graft, circulation and bone marrow after intestinal transplantation. A cohort of 24 intestinal transplant recipients, including one retransplant, was enrolled, and a few patients lacking pretransplant specimens were excluded. The paper's findings and limits, for the study overall: The conclusions were limited by the relatively low number and heterogeneity of the intestinal transplant patients. Early after transplant, declines in HvG clones were associated with peak levels of circulating GvH clones. Patients with donor T cell macrochimerism had high GvH to HvG T cell clonal ratios in their allografts. GvH clones were detected in recipient bone marrow, and some of these GvH clones were observed earlier in ileal mucosa or blood, consistent with an intestinal mucosal origin.

The sample's time point label is to be understood as: cells obtained before transplantation from donor or recipient. CD3+CD4+ and CD3+CD8+ populations were FACS-sorted from unstimulated pre-transplant donor and recipient cells taken from spleen or lymph nodes. Trimming takes 4 bases off V and 3 bases off J; junction bases not matched to a gene: 1. The CDR3 numbers 15 residues from cysteine through phenylalanine. Only the CDR3 region is kept as DNA, spanning 45 bases read in frame from base 1. Taken from the germline V gene (reference sequence), the CDR1 and CDR2 loops are LNHDA and SQIVND. Receptors were amplified or captured by the immunoSEQ multiplex PCR assay. For most patients, genomic DNA was isolated with the Qiagen DNeasy Blood and Tissue Kit and sent frozen to Adaptive Biotechnologies for TCR sequencing. Adaptive Biotechnologies carried out high-throughput TCR-beta CDR3 sequencing of genomic DNA for most patients. On the study's bioinformatics: Adaptive's ImmunoSEQ software supplied the TCR sequencing data for around 19 patients, while MiXCR and VDJtools were used to process a few other patients. To correct CD4 versus CD8 sorting errors, any sequence found in both subsets at a frequency ratio below 5:1 was removed. Because the origin of CDR3 nucleotide sequences shared between donor and recipient could not be assigned, those sequences were removed. Alloreactive clones required at least 2-fold expansion over unstimulated cells and minimum CFSE-low frequency of 0.002% (template counts) or 0.001% (read counts). Mappable clones were those detected in sequenced pre-transplant spleen, lymph node, or MLR CFSE-low populations of the donor or recipient. Cumulative frequency of alloreactive clones was calculated as a percentage of all sequences weighted by copy number. The table comes from immuneACCESS by way of TCRdb, which keeps in-frame sequences with V and J called. Part of the clones is missing from these tables; in studies checked, under half for an unresolved V gene and the rest for unknown reasons. The V and J calls and the clone size are those of that table, but D and trimming were determined from the DNA. The sample table records 150,000 or so clones; 92% of these occur just once. The ten largest clones represent about 0.18% of the sample.

This clone was seen once. The antigen it recognizes is unknown. Within one base of it there is no much larger clone, and no base qualities were kept. The sample in question was unstimulated CD4+ T cells sorted from spleen or lymph node cells, obtained before intestinal transplant. Here the chain combines TRBV19 and TRBJ2-1, with 12 bases aligning to TRBD2. The clonotype originates from a human donor who received an intestinal transplant. The CDR3 region has the sequence CASSRLAGDYNEQFF. The bases read TGTGCCAGTAGTAGACTAGCGGGGGACTACAATGAGCAGTTCTTC.